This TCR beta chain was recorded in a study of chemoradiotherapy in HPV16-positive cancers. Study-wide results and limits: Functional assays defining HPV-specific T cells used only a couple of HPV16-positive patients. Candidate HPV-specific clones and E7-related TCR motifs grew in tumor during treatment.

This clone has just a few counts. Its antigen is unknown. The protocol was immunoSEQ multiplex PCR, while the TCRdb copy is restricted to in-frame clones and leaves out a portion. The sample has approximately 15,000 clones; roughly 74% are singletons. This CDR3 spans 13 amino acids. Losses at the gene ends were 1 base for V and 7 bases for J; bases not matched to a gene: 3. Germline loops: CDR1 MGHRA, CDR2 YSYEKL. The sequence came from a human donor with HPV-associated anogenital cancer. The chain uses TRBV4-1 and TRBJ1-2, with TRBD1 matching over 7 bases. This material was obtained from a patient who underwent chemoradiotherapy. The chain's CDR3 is CASSQGGGGGYTF. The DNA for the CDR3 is TGCGCCAGCAGCCAAGGAGGGGGCGGTGGCTACACCTTC.